Listed here is a single T cell receptor beta chain. Its cognate antigen is unknown. This sample was taken from a study of T cells in localized non-small cell lung cancer. Study-level points and caveats: Paired adjacent lung recovered a median around 59 of the top 100 tumor clones.

Germline V gene lookup returns CDR1 SGHRS and CDR2 YFSETQ. V lost 4 bases to trimming and J lost 8 bases, with 15 bases between them. The CDR3 totals 13 residues. Profiling relied on immunoSEQ multiplex PCR, and the TCRdb table lists in-frame clones only, not all of them. Of 25,000 or so clones listed, around 87% are singletons. The input for sequencing was PBMCs, taken before any cancer treatment. The chain recombines TRBV5-1 with TRBJ1-2; no definite D call. The receptor was isolated from a man between 40 and 75 years old with stage II lung adenocarcinoma. As DNA, the CDR3 is TGCGCCAGCAGCCCGGCCGGGGTGGACGGCTACACCTTC. It translates to CASSPAGVDGYTF.